Listed below are T cell receptor beta chains from one sample, sequenced in a study of human T cells and chemical hapten exposure. TCRdb reprocessed the RACE reads with MiXCR, giving one entry per CDR3 protein. The profile shows 180,000 or so distinct CDR3 sequences, about 14% of them singletons. This sample comprised whole blood, obtained in connection with sensitization to the hapten diphenylcyclopropenone (DPC). The receptors were sampled from a woman between 25 and 40 years old with alopecia areata. Some clones in this sample may be carry-over from other donors' samples. Each CDR3 is given with its conserved first and last residue. D genes are given only for firm matches. Clone size is stated in some rows and not others, as once, few, many or a class when expanded.

D: NA; J: TRBJ2-6; V: TRBV7-3; size: many; CDR3: CASSSRPAGVTSGANVLTF; DNA: TGTGCCAGCAGCTCCCGCCCGGCAGGGGTAACCTCTGGGGCCAACGTCCTGACTTTC
D: TRBD1; J: TRBJ2-5; V: TRBV7-2; size: NA; CDR3: CASSLHRGPQETQYF; DNA: TGTGCCAGCAGCTTACACAGGGGGCCCCAAGAGACCCAGTACTTC
D: NA; J: TRBJ2-3; V: TRBV5-6; size: NA; CDR3: CASSPHDRTDTQYF; DNA: TGTGCCAGCAGCCCCCACGACAGAACAGATACGCAGTATTTT
D: TRBD1; J: TRBJ1-5; V: TRBV12-3/TRBV12-4; size: many; CDR3: CASSLGQGGNQPQHF; DNA: TGTGCCAGCAGCCTAGGACAGGGTGGCAATCAGCCCCAGCATTTT
D: NA; J: TRBJ2-2; V: TRBV27; size: many; CDR3: CASSLGLRGAGELFF; DNA: TGTGCCAGCAGTTTGGGGCTTAGGGGGGCCGGGGAGCTGTTTTTT
D: NA; J: TRBJ2-5; V: TRBV7-9; size: few; CDR3: CASSKSLDQETQYF; DNA: TGTGCCAGCAGCAAAAGCTTGGATCAAGAGACCCAGTACTTC
D: TRBD2; J: TRBJ2-3; V: TRBV12-3/TRBV12-4; size: NA; CDR3: CASTPWEGSTDTQYF; DNA: TGTGCCAGCACCCCATGGGAGGGGAGCACAGATACGCAGTATTTT
D: NA; J: TRBJ2-7; V: TRBV7-9; size: few; CDR3: CASSQTQQTYEQYF; DNA: TGTGCCAGCAGCCAAACCCAACAGACCTACGAGCAGTACTTC
D: TRBD1; J: TRBJ1-5; V: TRBV28; size: NA; CDR3: CASSSRTGPNQPQHF; DNA: TGTGCCAGCAGTTCCCGGACAGGTCCCAATCAGCCCCAGCATTTT
D: NA; J: TRBJ1-1; V: TRBV29-1; size: NA; CDR3: CSVDSPGLDTEAFF; DNA: TGCAGCGTTGATTCGCCCGGGTTGGACACTGAAGCTTTCTTT
D: TRBD2; J: TRBJ2-5; V: TRBV12-3/TRBV12-4; size: NA; CDR3: CASSSQTSGQETQYF; DNA: TGTGCCAGCAGTTCACAAACTAGCGGCCAAGAGACCCAGTACTTC
D: TRBD1; J: TRBJ1-2; V: TRBV6-5; size: few; CDR3: CASTGGRLHGSWSF; DNA: TGTGCCAGCACAGGGGGTCGGTTACATGGCTCTTGGTCCTTC
D: NA; J: TRBJ2-3; V: TRBV2; size: few; CDR3: CASKPKSADTQYF; DNA: TGTGCCAGCAAACCGAAATCCGCAGATACGCAGTATTTT
D: TRBD2; J: TRBJ2-6; V: TRBV2; size: few; CDR3: CASSWGRTGGFIESGANVLTF; DNA: TGTGCCAGCAGTTGGGGAAGAACGGGAGGTTTTATCGAATCTGGGGCCAACGTCCTGACTTTC
D: TRBD1; J: TRBJ1-1; V: TRBV20-1; size: NA; CDR3: CSARDSPGQGTEAFF; DNA: TGCAGTGCTAGAGATTCCCCAGGACAGGGTACTGAAGCTTTCTTT
D: TRBD2; J: TRBJ2-7; V: TRBV12-3/TRBV12-4; size: few; CDR3: CASSRLAGPESYEQYF; DNA: TGTGCCAGCAGCCGCCTAGCGGGACCCGAGAGTTACGAGCAGTACTTC
D: NA; J: TRBJ1-6; V: TRBV4-3; size: many; CDR3: CASSQERNSPLHF; DNA: TGCGCCAGCAGCCAAGAGAGGAATTCACCCCTCCACTTT
D: TRBD2; J: TRBJ2-3; V: TRBV10-2; size: few; CDR3: CASSLAGGTSTDTQYF; DNA: TGCGCCAGCAGTCTAGCGGGAGGAACTAGCACAGATACGCAGTATTTT
D: TRBD1; J: TRBJ1-1; V: TRBV25-1; size: NA; CDR3: CASIQPSGTGRTEAFF; DNA: TGTGCCAGCATCCAACCTTCGGGGACAGGGAGGACTGAAGCTTTCTTT
D: TRBD1; J: TRBJ1-5; V: TRBV6-2/TRBV6-3; size: NA; CDR3: CASIDRAGQPQHF; DNA: TGTGCCAGCATCGACAGGGCCGGTCAGCCCCAGCATTTT
D: TRBD2; J: TRBJ2-2; V: TRBV5-4; size: few; CDR3: CASSLRVAGAYGGELFF; DNA: TGTGCCAGCAGCTTGCGAGTAGCGGGGGCGTATGGCGGGGAGCTGTTTTTT
D: NA; J: TRBJ2-1; V: TRBV28; size: NA; CDR3: CASTIRDAKAQFF; DNA: TGTGCCAGCACCATCCGGGACGCAAAAGCCCAGTTCTTC
D: NA; J: TRBJ2-1; V: TRBV29-1; size: few; CDR3: CSVEGTPLMDEQFF; DNA: TGCAGCGTTGAAGGGACACCTTTAATGGATGAGCAGTTCTTC
D: TRBD1; J: TRBJ1-3; V: TRBV20-1; size: NA; CDR3: CSAPGGGDTIYF; DNA: TGCAGTGCTCCAGGGGGGGGCGACACCATATATTTT
D: TRBD1; J: TRBJ1-2; V: TRBV20-1; size: NA; CDR3: CSARGPVGGQHYGYTF; DNA: TGCAGTGCTAGAGGTCCCGTTGGGGGACAGCATTATGGCTACACCTTC
D: NA; J: TRBJ2-3; V: TRBV7-2; size: few; CDR3: CASRKSGTASTDTQYF; DNA: TGTGCCAGCAGAAAAAGCGGGACAGCTAGCACAGATACGCAGTATTTT
D: NA; J: TRBJ2-7; V: TRBV5-5; size: NA; CDR3: CASSLDGGSYEQYF; DNA: TGTGCCAGCAGCTTGGATGGCGGCTCCTACGAGCAGTACTTC
D: TRBD1; J: TRBJ1-1; V: TRBV18; size: many; CDR3: CASSPGQMNTEAFF; DNA: TGTGCCAGCTCACCGGGACAGATGAACACTGAAGCTTTCTTT
D: NA; J: TRBJ2-7; V: TRBV6-6; size: few; CDR3: CASTSLAGEQYF; DNA: TGTGCCAGCACTTCCCTGGCTGGGGAGCAGTACTTC
D: NA; J: TRBJ1-6; V: TRBV5-1; size: NA; CDR3: CASSLGLNSPLHF; DNA: TGCGCCAGCAGCTTGGGTCTTAATTCACCCCTCCACTTT
D: NA; J: TRBJ2-1; V: TRBV11-2; size: few; CDR3: CASSRGGSYNEQFF; DNA: TGTGCCAGCAGCCGAGGTGGCAGCTACAATGAGCAGTTCTTC
D: TRBD1; J: TRBJ1-6; V: TRBV20-1; size: NA; CDR3: CSAKGQDRGNSPLHF; DNA: TGCAGTGCTAAGGGTCAGGACAGGGGGAATTCACCCCTCCACTTT
D: NA; J: TRBJ2-5; V: TRBV7-2; size: NA; CDR3: CASSSRKMGLYGETQYF; DNA: TGTGCCAGCAGCTCCCGCAAAATGGGGCTGTATGGGGAGACCCAGTACTTC
D: NA; J: TRBJ1-5; V: TRBV12-3/TRBV12-4; size: NA; CDR3: CASSLEGGGQPQHF; DNA: TGTGCCAGCAGTCTCGAGGGGGGCGGTCAGCCCCAGCATTTT